This entry lists 26 T cell receptor beta chains sequenced from one sample in a study of shared clonotypes between healthy human individuals (TCRdb year 2020). Libraries came from the immunoSEQ multiplex PCR assay. This immuneACCESS table, as held by TCRdb, lists in-frame sequences with V and J called but not all clones. Of the missing ones, under half trace to an unresolved V gene in checked studies; the others have no known cause. Here the sample has about 980,000 clones; over 60% occur a single time. The ten largest clones capture nearly 1.5% of the sample. Material: memory CD4+ T cells sorted from blood. Interpreted using the paper, the cell subset or site label stands for: CD45RA-negative fraction. These TCRs come from a young man in good health.

The V and J genes are TRBV30 and TRBJ2-7; TRBD1 aligns across 8 bases. Trimming cost V 2 bases and J 4 bases; bases outside gene matches: 10. CDR3 size: 15 residues. The germline V gene encodes CDR1 GTSNPN and CDR2 SVGIG (reference sequence). CDR3 coding DNA: TGTGCCTGGAGTCCTTCCGGGACAGGTTCGTACGAGCAGTACTTC. It encodes CAWSPSGTGSYEQYF.

The J gene is TRBJ2-7, the V gene TRBV4-1, with 10 bases identical to TRBD1. This CDR3 comprises 13 residues. The germline V gene has CDR1 MGHRA and CDR2 YSYEKL. Unmatched junction bases numbered 5, after V lost 8 bases and J lost 4 bases. The CDR3 is CASGGDRGYEQYF. The CDR3 DNA is TGCGCCAGCGGAGGGGACAGGGGTTACGAGCAGTACTTC.

This chain uses TRBV11-2 with TRBJ1-4; D unresolved. The CDR3 loop spans 16 amino acids. The germline V gene encodes CDR1 SGHAT and CDR2 FQNNGV. V lost 5 bases to trimming and J lost 0 bases, with 13 bases between them. Here the CDR3 reads CASSINLGATNEKLFF. For the CDR3, the DNA is TGTGCCAGCAGCATTAACCTCGGAGCAACTAATGAAAAACTGTTTTTT. Full variable domain (missing parts from reference TRBV11-2 and TRBJ1-4): EAGVAQSPRYKIIEKRQSVAFWCNPISGHATLYWYQQILGQGPKLLIQFQNNGVVDDSQLPKDRFSAERLKGVDSTLKIQPAKLEDSAVYLCASSINLGATNEKLFFGSGTQLSVL.

This chain joins TRBV11-2 and TRBJ2-5; 12 bases map to TRBD2. Germline CDR1 is SGHAT and CDR2 is FQNNGV. The CDR3 runs 15 residues. V shed 3 bases and J 1 base; nucleotides not matched to a gene: 0. The CDR3 DNA follows: TGTGCCAGCAGCTTGGGACTAGCGGGCCAAGAGACCCAGTACTTC. The encoded protein is CASSLGLAGQETQYF.

V and J are TRBV7-5 and TRBJ2-7; the table's D call TRBD2 went unverified against the DNA. TRBV7-5 is shown as a pseudogene. The CDR3 is made up of 16 amino acids. CDR3 DNA sequence: TGTGCCAGAAGCACCAAGGTTGTCCAGGAGGCCTACGAGCAGTACTTC. Residues: CARSTKVVQEAYEQYF.

V is TRBV19 and J is TRBJ2-3, with 11 bases lining up with TRBD2. V was clipped by 2 bases and J by 1 base; unmatched bases: 8. Germline V gene sequence: CDR1 LNHDA, CDR2 SQIVND (reference sequence). The CDR3 has 18 residues. The CDR3 nucleotides are TGTGCCAGTAGTATACGTAGCGGGAGGGCCAAGGGCACAGATACGCAGTATTTT. Its protein is CASSIRSGRAKGTDTQYF. Full variable domain (rest looked up from reference TRBV19 and TRBJ2-3): DGGITQSPKYLFRKEGQNVTLSCEQNLNHDAMYWYRQDPGQGLRLIYYSQIVNDFQKGDIAEGYSVSREKKESFPLTVTSAQKNPTAFYLCASSIRSGRAKGTDTQYFGPGTRLTVL.

V gene TRBV2 combines with J gene TRBJ2-1; the match to TRBD1 covers 7 bases. The V and J ends lost 6 bases and 1 base, in that order; junction bases with no gene match: 3. Looked up from germline, CDR1 is SNHLY and CDR2 is FYNNEI. The CDR3 spans 14 residues. CDR3 sequence (DNA): TGTGCCAGCAGAGGGGACAGTTCCTACAATGAGCAGTTCTTC. The encoded protein is CASRGDSSYNEQFF.

Written as DNA, the CDR3 is TGTGCCAGCAGTGGAGAGGCCGCGAGAGGAAACACCATATATTTT. This gives the protein CASSGEAARGNTIYF. V and J are TRBV2 and TRBJ1-3; D is undetermined. CDR1 is SNHLY and CDR2 is FYNNEI in the germline V gene. V lost 4 bases, J lost 4 bases, and 14 bases lay in between. The CDR3 covers 15 residues.

The CDR3 region is CASSLSGRGLVSYEQYF. CDR3 coding DNA: TGTGCCAGCAGCTTATCCGGGCGGGGCCTTGTCTCCTACGAGCAGTACTTC. The chain combines TRBV7-9 with TRBJ2-5; tentatively, D is TRBD2 (6 bases). The better agreement between TRBJ2-7 and the DNA end casts doubt on the J call. Germline V gives CDR1 SEHNR, CDR2 FQNEAQ (reference sequence). This CDR3 spans 17 amino acids.

The J gene is TRBJ2-7, the V gene TRBV6-1, with D perhaps TRBD1 (6 bases). CDR1 is MNHNS and CDR2 is SASEGT in the germline V gene. Deletions cut 0 bases from V and 3 bases from J, with 15 bases between. The CDR3 is 16 residues long. The CDR3: CASSEAVDRRIYEQYF. The CDR3 nucleotides are TGTGCCAGCAGTGAAGCCGTCGACAGGAGAATCTACGAGCAGTACTTC.

The sample holds one count of this clone. This chain joins TRBV4-1 and TRBJ2-3; the D is unclear. CDR1 is MGHRA, CDR2 YSYEKL, per germline. The CDR3 totals 12 residues. Between the trimmed V and J ends, which lost 0 bases and 7 bases, there was a span of 5 bases. The CDR3 protein is CASSQDSNTQYF. The DNA for the CDR3 is TGCGCCAGCAGCCAAGATTCGAATACGCAGTATTTT.

CDR3 region: CASSLPGHISYNEQFF. The CDR3 coding sequence is TGTGCCAGCAGCTTACCGGGACACATCTCCTACAATGAGCAGTTCTTC. The chain couples TRBV5-4 to TRBJ2-1, with TRBD1 as a possible D gene (6 bases). V was cut by 2 bases and J by 0 bases, with 12 bases left in between. Germline values: CDR1 SGHNT, CDR2 YYREEE (reference sequence). The CDR3 is 16 amino acids. The full variable domain, its missing parts supplied by reference TRBV5-4 and TRBJ2-1, is ETGVTQSPTHLIKTRGQQVTLRCSSQSGHNTVSWYQQALGQGPQFIFQYYREEENGRGNFPPRFSGLQFPNYSSELNVNALELDDSALYLCASSLPGHISYNEQFFGPGTRLTVL.

The J gene is TRBJ2-1, the V gene TRBV28; 9 positions match TRBD1. V lost 5 bases to trimming and J lost 5 bases; unmatched junction nucleotides: 7. CDR3 length equals 15 residues. Germline loops: CDR1 MDHEN, CDR2 SYDVKM. The CDR3 sequence: CASSTLWDRDNEQFF. The CDR3 nucleotides read TGTGCCAGCAGTACTCTCTGGGACAGGGACAATGAGCAGTTCTTC.

The rearrangement links TRBV19 to TRBJ2-7; 9 nucleotides align to TRBD1. J gave up 2 bases and V 8 bases, and 7 bases lay outside the gene matches. The CDR3 covers 14 residues. CDR1 is LNHDA, CDR2 SQIVND, per germline (reference sequence). The CDR3 region is CASATGGFTYEQYF. The CDR3 DNA reads TGTGCCAGTGCTACAGGGGGCTTCACCTACGAGCAGTACTTC.

In this sample, this clone turned up a few times. This chain joins TRBV2 and TRBJ2-5, with unresolved D. V was pared by 6 bases and J by 4 bases, with 21 bases between. The length of the CDR3 is 16 residues. Per germline, CDR1 SNHLY and CDR2 FYNNEI. The CDR3 region is CASSPGWVALGETQYF. In DNA form, the CDR3 reads TGTGCCAGCAGCCCCGGGTGGGTAGCCCTCGGAGAGACCCAGTACTTC.

This clone was detected only once. V is TRBV7-2 and J is TRBJ2-7, with 8 bases matching TRBD1. The CDR3 runs to 14 residues. Germline loops: CDR1 SGHTA, CDR2 FQGNSA. Trimming at V came to 6 bases and at J to 0 bases, leaving 4 bases not matched to a gene. CDR3 coding DNA: TGTGCCAGCAGAACTGGACAGGGCTCCTACGAGCAGTACTTC. The encoded protein is CASRTGQGSYEQYF.

The chain links TRBV30 to TRBJ2-3, with a tentative D call TRBD1 (5 bases). The V end was cut by 2 bases, the J end by 5 bases, with 17 bases between. Germline values: CDR1 GTSNPN, CDR2 SVGIG (reference sequence). CDR3 length: 15 residues. This CDR3 reads CAWSSGQAQGDTQYF. The DNA of the CDR3 is TGTGCCTGGAGTTCAGGGCAGGCCCAGGGAGATACGCAGTATTTT.

Comments on this clone: This CDR3 is also generated by other DNA sequences in the sample. The V and J genes are TRBV7-8 and TRBJ1-5; TRBD1 agrees at 9 bases. The CDR3 has 15 residues. Trimming removed 1 base from V and 4 bases from J; junction bases left unmatched: 2. Germline CDR1 SGHVS, CDR2 FQNEAQ. CDR3 protein: CASSLGGQGNQPQHF. The CDR3 DNA is TGTGCCAGCAGCTTAGGGGGACAGGGAAATCAGCCCCAGCATTTT. Supplemented by reference TRBV7-8 and TRBJ1-5, the full variable domain reads GAGVSQSPRYKVAKRGQDVALRCDPISGHVSLFWYQQALGQGPEFLTYFQNEAQLDKSGLPSDRFFAERPEGSVSTLKIQRTQQEDSAVYLCASSLGGQGNQPQHFGDGTRLSIL.

V usage is TRBV5-6 and J usage is TRBJ2-7; D unclear. The V end was cut by 3 bases, the J end by 6 bases, with 10 bases between. This CDR3 has 12 residues. CDR1 and CDR2 from the germline V gene are SGHDT and YYEEEE. The CDR3 loop reads CASSWVAGEQYF. CDR3 DNA sequence: TGTGCCAGCAGCTGGGTAGCAGGCGAGCAGTACTTC.

The chain carries TRBV7-2 and TRBJ2-7; perhaps TRBD1 as D (5 bases). Germline V gene lookup returns CDR1 SGHTA and CDR2 FQGNSA. CDR3 length: 14 amino acids. V lost 2 bases and J 6 bases, leaving 14 bases between the germline ends. The CDR3 sequence: CASSLNQGSGEQYF. DNA for the CDR3: TGTGCCAGCAGCTTAAATCAGGGATCTGGCGAGCAGTACTTC.

The V gene is TRBV19, the J gene TRBJ2-7; 9 nucleotides agree with TRBD2. Looked up from germline, CDR1 is LNHDA and CDR2 is SQIVND (reference sequence). This CDR3 comprises 16 residues. The trim removed 3 bases at V and 5 bases at J, leaving 11 bases unmatched. The CDR3 sequence is CASSMLGRGGHNEQYF. CDR3 DNA sequence: TGTGCCAGTAGTATGCTAGGGCGGGGGGGACACAACGAGCAGTACTTC.

The rearrangement joins TRBV5-7 to TRBJ2-7, with unresolved D. TRBV5-7 is classed as an ORF, of uncertain function. CDR3 size: 17 residues. V lost 2 bases, J lost 1 base, and 19 bases lay in between. As DNA, the CDR3 is TGTGCCAGCAGCTTTCTTTCTCGTCTAAATCCTTCCTACGAGCAGTACTTC. Residues: CASSFLSRLNPSYEQYF.

About this clone itself: At one of its ends the junction is not consistent with the germline gene, which may arise from a read error. V usage is TRBV28 and J usage is TRBJ2-7, with 9 bases lining up with TRBD1. CDR3 size: 13 residues. Germline-derived CDR1 and CDR2 are MDHEN and SYDVKM. Here the CDR3 DNA reads TGTGCCAGCAGTTTAAGGGGGGGGACAGGGACAAAGTTC. Translation: CASSLRGGTGTKF.

The genes are TRBV30 and TRBJ2-5; maybe TRBD1 (5 bases). TRBJ2-7 explains the end of the DNA better; the J call may be wrong. The germline gives CDR1 GTSNPN, CDR2 SVGIG (reference sequence). CDR3 length: 13 residues. The CDR3 region is CAWSPGISYEQYF. The CDR3 region has the DNA TGTGCCTGGAGCCCAGGGATTTCCTACGAGCAGTACTTC.

This sequence joins TRBV5-1 and TRBJ2-2; 10 positions agree with TRBD2. There are 16 residues in the CDR3. J was trimmed by 7 bases and V by 6 bases; bases with no gene match: 12. In germline, CDR1 is SGHRS, CDR2 YFSETQ. CDR3 amino acids: CASKLGLAGAGGELFF. CDR3 nucleotide sequence: TGCGCCAGCAAGCTTGGTCTAGCGGGAGCTGGCGGGGAGCTGTTTTTT.

This chain connects TRBV19 to TRBJ2-4; D is unclear. CDR1 and CDR2 (germline): LNHDA, SQIVND (reference sequence). Trimming shortened V by 0 bases and J by 7 bases, and 7 bases separated the two germline ends. This CDR3 has 13 amino acids. The CDR3 sequence is CASSIDSLNIQYF. The CDR3 nucleotides read TGTGCCAGTAGTATAGATAGTTTGAACATTCAGTACTTC. Full variable domain (outside the CDR3, taken from reference TRBV19 and TRBJ2-4): DGGITQSPKYLFRKEGQNVTLSCEQNLNHDAMYWYRQDPGQGLRLIYYSQIVNDFQKGDIAEGYSVSREKKESFPLTVTSAQKNPTAFYLCASSIDSLNIQYFGAGTRLSVL.